This T cell receptor (beta chain) was captured in a study of CD8 T cells in ankylosing spondylitis. Whole-study results and caveats: Earlier authors reported some of these motif variants in reactive arthritis synovial fluid and blood. Relatively rare in peripheral blood, disease-linked clones were also CD8+. Reportedly, significant enrichment of disease-linked clones occurred in matched ankylosing spondylitis synovial fluid. For ankylosing spondylitis blood, a TCR beta motif of seven to nine highly homologous variants appeared characteristic.

As regards this clonotype: What it binds is not known.

In making TCR beta libraries, quantitative 5'-RACE with molecular barcodes was used. TCRdb recomputed calls from the 5' RACE reads with MiXCR, one row per CDR3 protein. The sample holds 500,000 or so distinct CDR3 sequences; approximately 5% are singletons and the top ten take under 4.5%. The CDR3 has 18 residues. CDR1 and CDR2 from the germline V gene are SGHVS and FNYEAQ. J lost 0 bases, V lost 9 bases, and 12 bases had no gene match. The sample consisted of blood, either unsorted or a sorted T cell fraction (not recorded which). The chain employs TRBV7-6 and TRBJ2-1; 12 bases fit TRBD2. This receptor was obtained from a male donor with ankylosing spondylitis. For the CDR3, the DNA is TGTGCCAGTTCAATGCTAGCGGGAGGGGACACCTCCTACAATGAGCAGTTCTTC. Translation gives CASSMLAGGDTSYNEQFF. Full variable domain (remainder filled in from reference TRBV7-6 and TRBJ2-1): GAGVSQSPRYKVTKRGQDVALRCDPISGHVSLYWYRQALGQGPEFLTYFNYEAQQDKSGLPNDRFSAERPEGSISTLTIQRTEQRDSAMYRCASSMLAGGDTSYNEQFFGPGTRLTVL.